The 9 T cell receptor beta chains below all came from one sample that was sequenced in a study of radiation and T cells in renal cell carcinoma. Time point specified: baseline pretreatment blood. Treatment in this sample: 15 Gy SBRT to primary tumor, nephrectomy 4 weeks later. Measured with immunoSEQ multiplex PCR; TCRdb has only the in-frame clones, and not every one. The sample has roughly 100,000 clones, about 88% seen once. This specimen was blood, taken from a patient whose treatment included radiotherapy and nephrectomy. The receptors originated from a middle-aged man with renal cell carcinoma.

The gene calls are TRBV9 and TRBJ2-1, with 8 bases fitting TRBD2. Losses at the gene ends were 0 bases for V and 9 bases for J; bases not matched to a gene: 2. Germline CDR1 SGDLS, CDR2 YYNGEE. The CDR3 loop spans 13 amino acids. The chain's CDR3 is CASSVAGGFEQFF. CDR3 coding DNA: TGTGCCAGCAGCGTAGCGGGGGGGTTTGAGCAGTTCTTC. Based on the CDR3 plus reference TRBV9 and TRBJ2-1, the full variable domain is DSGVTQTPKHLITATGQRVTLRCSPRSGDLSVYWYQQSLDQGLQFLIQYYNGEERAKGNILERFSAQQFPDLHSELNLSSLELGDSALYFCASSVAGGFEQFFGPGTRLTVL.

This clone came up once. The CDR3 sequence is CASSSTTGTTYEQYF. The CDR3 DNA reads TGTGCCAGCAGCTCGACAACTGGGACAACCTACGAGCAGTACTTC. The rearrangement uses TRBV7-9 and TRBJ2-7; tentative D call: TRBD1 (6 bases). Germline assignment: CDR1 SEHNR and CDR2 FQNEAQ (reference sequence). This CDR3 has 15 amino acids. V lost 4 bases and J lost 2, with 15 bases in between. Drawing the rest from reference TRBV7-9 and TRBJ2-7, the complete variable domain is DTGVSQNPRHKITKRGQNVTFRCDPISEHNRLYWYRQTLGQGPEFLTYFQNEAQLEKSRLLSDRFSAERPKGSFSTLEIQRTEQGDSAMYLCASSSTTGTTYEQYFGPGTRLTVT.

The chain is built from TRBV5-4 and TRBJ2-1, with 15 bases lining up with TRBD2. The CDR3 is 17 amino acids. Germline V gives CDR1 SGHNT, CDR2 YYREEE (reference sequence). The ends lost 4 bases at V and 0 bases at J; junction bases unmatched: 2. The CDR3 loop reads CASSQGLAGGSYNEQFF. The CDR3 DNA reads TGTGCCAGCAGCCAGGGACTAGCGGGGGGCTCCTACAATGAGCAGTTCTTC.

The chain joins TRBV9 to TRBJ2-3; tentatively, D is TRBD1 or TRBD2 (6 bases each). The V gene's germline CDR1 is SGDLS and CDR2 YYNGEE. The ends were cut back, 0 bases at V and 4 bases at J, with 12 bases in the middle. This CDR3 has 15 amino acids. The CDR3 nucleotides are TGTGCCAGCAGCGTAGGTTACAGGGAGGCAGATACGCAGTATTTT. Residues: CASSVGYREADTQYF.

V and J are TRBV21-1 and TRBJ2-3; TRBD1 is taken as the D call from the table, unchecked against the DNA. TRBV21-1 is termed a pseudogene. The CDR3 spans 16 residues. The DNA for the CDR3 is TGTGCCAGCGAAAAAAACACAGGGGAAGGATCAGATACGCAGTATTTT. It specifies CASEKNTGEGSDTQYF.

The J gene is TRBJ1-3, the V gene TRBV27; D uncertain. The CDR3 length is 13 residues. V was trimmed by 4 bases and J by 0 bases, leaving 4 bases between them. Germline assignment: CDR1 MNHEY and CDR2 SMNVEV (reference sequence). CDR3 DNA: TGTGCCAGCAGTTGGAGCTCTGGAAACACCATATATTTT. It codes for CASSWSSGNTIYF.

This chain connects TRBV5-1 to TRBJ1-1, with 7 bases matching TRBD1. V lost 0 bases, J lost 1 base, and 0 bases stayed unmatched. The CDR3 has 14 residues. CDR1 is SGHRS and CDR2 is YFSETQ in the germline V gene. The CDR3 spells CASSLEGANTEAFF. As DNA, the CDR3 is TGCGCCAGCAGCTTGGAGGGGGCGAACACTGAAGCTTTCTTT.

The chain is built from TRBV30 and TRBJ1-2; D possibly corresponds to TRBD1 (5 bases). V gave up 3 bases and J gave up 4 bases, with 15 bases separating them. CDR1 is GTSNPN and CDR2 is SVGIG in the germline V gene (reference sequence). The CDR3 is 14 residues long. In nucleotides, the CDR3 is TGTGCCTGGAGCGGACAAACATTAACCTATGGCTACACCTTC. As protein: CAWSGQTLTYGYTF.

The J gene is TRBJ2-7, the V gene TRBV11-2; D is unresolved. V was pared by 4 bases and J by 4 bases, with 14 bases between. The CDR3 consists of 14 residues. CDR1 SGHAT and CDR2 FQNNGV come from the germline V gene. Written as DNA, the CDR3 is TGTGCCAGCAGCTCAGTGAGGCCCGGGTACGAGCAGTACTTC. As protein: CASSSVRPGYEQYF. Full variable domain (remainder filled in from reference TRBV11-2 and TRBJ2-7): EAGVAQSPRYKIIEKRQSVAFWCNPISGHATLYWYQQILGQGPKLLIQFQNNGVVDDSQLPKDRFSAERLKGVDSTLKIQPAKLEDSAVYLCASSSVRPGYEQYFGPGTRLTVT.